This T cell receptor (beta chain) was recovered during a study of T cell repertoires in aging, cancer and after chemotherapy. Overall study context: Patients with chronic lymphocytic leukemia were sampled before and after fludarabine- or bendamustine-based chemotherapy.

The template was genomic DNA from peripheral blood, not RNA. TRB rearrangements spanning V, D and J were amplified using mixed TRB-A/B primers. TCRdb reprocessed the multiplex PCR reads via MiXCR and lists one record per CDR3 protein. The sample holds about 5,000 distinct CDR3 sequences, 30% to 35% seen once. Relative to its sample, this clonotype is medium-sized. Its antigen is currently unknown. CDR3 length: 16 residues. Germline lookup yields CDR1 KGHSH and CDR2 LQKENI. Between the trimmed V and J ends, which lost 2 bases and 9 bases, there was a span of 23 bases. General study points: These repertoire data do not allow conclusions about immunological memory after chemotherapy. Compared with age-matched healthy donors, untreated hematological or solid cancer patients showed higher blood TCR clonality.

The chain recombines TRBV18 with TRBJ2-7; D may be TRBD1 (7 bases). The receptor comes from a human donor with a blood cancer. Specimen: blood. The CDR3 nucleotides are TGTGCCAGCTCACCAGCGGGACAGCGAACCCTCCTGGGGCAGTACTTC. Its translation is CASSPAGQRTLLGQYF.